The 19 T cell receptor beta chains given below trace back to one sample, sequenced in a study of CD8+ T cells in alopecia areata. Sequencing templates came from extracted RNA that was reverse transcribed into cDNA. The method was immunoSEQ multiplex PCR; TCRdb's version includes in-frame clones alone and lacks a portion of them. The sample records 69,000 or so clones, 55% to 75% being singletons. This specimen consisted of CD8+ T cells sorted from blood, obtained at week 0. Receptor source: a human donor with alopecia areata.

The gene calls are TRBV7-9 and TRBJ2-3; 12 nucleotides line up with TRBD2. With 4 bases clipped from V and 2 bases from J, the junction kept 4 bases outside the gene matches. The germline V gene encodes CDR1 SEHNR and CDR2 FQNEAQ (reference sequence). CDR3 length: 16 amino acids. CDR3 protein: CASSSTSGGSTDTQYF. The DNA of the CDR3 is TGTGCCAGCAGCTCGACTAGCGGGGGATCCACAGATACGCAGTATTTT.

The chain employs TRBV9 and TRBJ2-5, with D possibly matching TRBD2 (5 bases). Germline CDR1 SGDLS, CDR2 YYNGEE. Trimming took off 3 bases at V and 3 bases at J, with 18 bases between the two ends. This CDR3 spans 16 amino acids. CDR3 region: CASSARELGAKETQYF. DNA of the CDR3: TGTGCCAGCAGCGCCCGAGAACTAGGCGCCAAAGAGACCCAGTACTTC.

The rearrangement uses TRBV5-1 and TRBJ2-5; D remains ambiguous. Trimming removed 4 bases from V and 0 bases from J, with 19 bases in between. Germline V gene sequence: CDR1 SGHRS, CDR2 YFSETQ. This CDR3 spans 17 amino acids. The CDR3 DNA is TGCGCCAGCAGCCTGCTGGGTAGTCCCCAGTACCAAGAGACCCAGTACTTC. Its protein is CASSLLGSPQYQETQYF.

The CDR3 DNA reads as TGTGCCAGCAGCGAGGGCAGACTAGTGAACAATGAGCAGTTCTTC. It translates to CASSEGRLVNNEQFF. This chain links TRBV2 with TRBJ2-1; TRBD2 is a possible D gene (6 bases). V lost 6 bases to trimming and J lost 5 bases, with 17 bases between them. The V gene's germline CDR1 is SNHLY and CDR2 FYNNEI. This CDR3 is 15 amino acids long.

The chain combines TRBV6-9 with TRBJ2-7; 12 bases match TRBD2. The germline V gene encodes CDR1 MNHGY and CDR2 SVAAGI. The CDR3 runs to 15 residues. V shed 10 bases and J 7 bases; nucleotides not matched to a gene: 14. The CDR3 protein is CATRIGLAGPVEQYF. CDR3 coding DNA: TGTGCCACGCGGATAGGACTAGCGGGACCTGTGGAGCAGTACTTC.

This clone was seen a few times. The chain carries TRBV7-8 and TRBJ2-1; no reliable D call. The germline V gene encodes CDR1 SGHVS and CDR2 FQNEAQ. Trimming cost V 2 bases and J 5 bases, with 7 bases left between them. The CDR3 is 13 residues long. The CDR3 loop is CASSLPWDNEQFF. The CDR3, as DNA: TGTGCCAGCAGCTTACCCTGGGACAATGAGCAGTTCTTC.

This chain links TRBV5-1 with TRBJ2-7, with TRBD1 identical over 12 bases. The CDR3 runs to 16 residues. Looked up from germline, CDR1 is SGHRS and CDR2 is YFSETQ. The trim removed 1 base at V and 7 bases at J, leaving 9 bases unmatched. The CDR3 nucleotides read TGCGCCAGCAGCTTGCGCGGGACAGGGGGCTCGGAAGAGCAGTACTTC. Translation gives CASSLRGTGGSEEQYF. Full variable domain (outside the CDR3, taken from reference TRBV5-1 and TRBJ2-7): KAGVTQTPRYLIKTRGQQVTLSCSPISGHRSVSWYQQTPGQGLQFLFEYFSETQRNKGNFPGRFSGRQFSNSRSEMNVSTLELGDSALYLCASSLRGTGGSEEQYFGPGTRLTVT.

This clone was recorded at least ten times. This chain joins TRBV28 and TRBJ2-3; 16 nucleotides match TRBD2. V was pared by 6 bases and J by 4 bases, with 7 bases of the junction left unmatched. The CDR3 consists of 17 residues. Germline CDR1 MDHEN, CDR2 SYDVKM. The CDR3 loop reads CASSHGTSGRAADTQYF. The CDR3 DNA is TGTGCCAGCAGCCACGGGACTAGCGGGAGGGCGGCAGATACGCAGTATTTT.

The rearrangement joins TRBV4-3 to TRBJ1-4, with D perhaps matching TRBD1 (6 bases). The CDR3 length is 14 residues. CDR1 and CDR2 (germline): LGHNA, YSLEER. Between the trimmed V and J ends, which lost 4 bases and 8 bases, there was a span of 14 bases. The CDR3 sequence is CASSPGQIREKLFF. The CDR3 DNA reads TGCGCCAGCAGCCCTGGACAGATACGGGAAAAACTGTTTTTT.

The chain employs TRBV27 and TRBJ1-1; possible D gene TRBD1, 6 bases. The CDR3 totals 14 residues. Trimming stripped 0 bases from V and 4 bases from J, with 9 bases between. Germline V gene data show CDR1 as MNHEY and CDR2 as SMNVEV (reference sequence). The CDR3 region is CASSLSVRGTEAFF. CDR3 nucleotide sequence: TGTGCCAGCAGTTTATCAGTCAGGGGCACTGAAGCTTTCTTT.

The chain combines TRBV6-5 with TRBJ2-3; TRBD1 matches at 8 bases. The CDR3 is made up of 16 amino acids. Germline CDR1 and CDR2: MNHEY and SVGAGI. V shed 4 bases, J shed 3 bases, and the junction held 9 bases outside the gene matches. Here the CDR3 DNA reads TGTGCCAGCAGTTCCCACAGGGGGTCTGTGACAGATACGCAGTATTTT. Its protein is CASSSHRGSVTDTQYF.

This chain links TRBV7-2 with TRBJ1-5; TRBD1 matches at 7 bases. CDR1 and CDR2 from the germline V gene are SGHTA and FQGNSA. The CDR3 totals 14 residues. V shed 5 bases and J 4 bases; nucleotides not matched to a gene: 5. Here the CDR3 reads CASSNPTGNQPQHF. CDR3 DNA sequence: TGTGCCAGCAGCAACCCGACAGGGAATCAGCCCCAGCATTTT.

The rearrangement links TRBV4-3 to TRBJ1-1, with unresolved D. The CDR3 contains 14 residues. With 1 base removed from V and 0 bases from J, the gap between germline ends came to 6 bases. Looked up from germline, CDR1 is LGHNA and CDR2 is YSLEER. The CDR3 reads CASSQAVMNTEAFF. CDR3 in DNA: TGCGCCAGCAGCCAAGCGGTAATGAACACTGAAGCTTTCTTT.

The V and J genes are TRBV4-1 and TRBJ1-4, with D unclear. Germline V gene lookup returns CDR1 MGHRA and CDR2 YSYEKL. The CDR3 covers 14 residues. V was pared by 4 bases and J by 17 bases, with 23 bases between. Here the CDR3 reads CASSPVSSHQEFFF. The CDR3 nucleotides are TGCGCCAGCAGCCCCGTCTCGTCCCACCAAGAGTTTTTTTTT.

This chain joins TRBV7-3 and TRBJ2-7; TRBD2 agrees at 11 bases. V lost 3 bases, J lost 5 bases, and 6 bases stayed unmatched. The CDR3 contains 15 residues. The germline V gene encodes CDR1 SGHTA and CDR2 FQGTGA. The CDR3 region has the DNA TGTGCCAGCAGCTTCCAGATGACTAGCGGGGACGAGCAGTACTTC. It is translated as CASSFQMTSGDEQYF.

Concerning this clone itself: The junction and the germline gene differ at one end; a read error may be behind it. This rearrangement joins TRBV27 to TRBJ2-7; D not resolved. Germline V gene sequence: CDR1 MNHEY, CDR2 SMNVEV (reference sequence). This CDR3 region has 15 residues. CDR3 DNA: TGTGCCAGCAGTTTATCCCCAGGAGCATCCTACGAGCAGTGCTTC. It yields the protein CASSLSPGASYEQCF.

The chain carries TRBV7-8 and TRBJ2-6; no definite D call. Looked up from germline, CDR1 is SGHVS and CDR2 is FQNEAQ. The CDR3 sequence is 15 residues long. Trimming removed 5 bases at V and 4 bases at J, with 12 bases between. The DNA of the CDR3 is TGTGCCAGCAGCCCCAGTGTCAGCGGGGCCAACGTCCTGACTTTC. It encodes CASSPSVSGANVLTF.

This chain joins TRBV13 and TRBJ2-4; possibly TRBD1 for D (5 bases). The length of the CDR3 is 15 residues. Germline V gives CDR1 PRHDT, CDR2 FYEKMQ (reference sequence). Trimming cost V 1 base and J 6 bases, with 13 bases left between them. CDR3 coding DNA: TGTGCCAGCAGCTTAGAAGTGGGGCGCACAAACATTCAGTACTTC. Translated: CASSLEVGRTNIQYF.

This rearrangement joins TRBV29-1 to TRBJ2-1; 9 bases line up with TRBD2. Germline CDR1 SQVTM, CDR2 ANQGSEA. This CDR3 spans 12 amino acids. V dropped 7 bases and J dropped 9; count of bases not matched to a gene: 7. CDR3 DNA sequence: TGCAGCGGATCTAGCGGGAATTCTGAGCAGTTCTTC. Translating gives CSGSSGNSEQFF.